The text below deals with one T cell receptor beta chain. Its antigen is unknown. The input lacks base qualities; no much larger clone sits a single base away. This sample was included in a study of cytomegalovirus exposure and HLA in healthy donors (dated by TCRdb to about 2017). Regarding the study in general: An earlier analysis of 550 to 700 of the donors reported about 250 Gb of sequence data and 100 million to 140 million unique TCR beta sequences from 150 million to 200 million T cells. Approximately 300 gigabases of sequencing data and 70 million to 95 million unique TCR sequences made up an early release that covered approximately 650 HLA-typed donors. Of the roughly 400 genotyped donors, 80% to 90% were placed in the genetic ancestry cluster associated with self-reported Caucasian donors. The study was designed to test whether signatures of past pathogen exposure could be identified by cataloging public T cell receptors. The study used immunosequencing to profile the T cell repertoires of about 670 subjects and linked those repertoires to cytomegalovirus serostatus. Besides the first cohort of roughly 700 subjects, a separate validation cohort made up of about 120 different subjects was used. To predict cytomegalovirus infection status, the study combined high-throughput TCR immunosequencing, statistical association of individual TCRs with disease status, and machine learning. A later analysis re-examined previously published TCR beta repertoires from 500 to 700 donors and added high-resolution HLA genotyping to investigate patterns of TCR occurrence. Rather than drawing on any new phenotypic data, the later analysis identified candidate immune exposures from TCR beta sequences and the way those sequences occurred across donors. An earlier analysis of 587 of the donors applied high-throughput TCR beta sequencing to assess whether each TCR beta V gene segment acted as functional or pseudogenic. Donor age, sex, ethnicity and CMV serostatus were collected together with the repertoire data. Genome-wide SNP genotypes for about 65% of the 666 donors were used in a later genetic analysis, which treated that subset as a discovery cohort. All discovery cohort repertoires had been generated on a single sequencing platform. HLA typing included class I and class II loci at four-digit resolution. The number of donors typed differed by locus, with roughly 629-640 for A, B, C, DRB1 and DQB1, 522 for DQA1, about 610 for DPA1, and under 490 for DPB1. Several DR-DQ haplotypes were treated as single units for association and clustering because of strong linkage in the cohort. Among roughly 400 genotyped donors of the cohort, an average of approximately 240,000 unique TCR beta nucleotide sequences was sequenced per donor, of which about 18% were non-productive.

The library was obtained by the immunoSEQ multiplex PCR assay. For the multiplex PCR, a mixture combining 60 forward primers for TCR Vbeta segments and 13 reverse primers for TCR Jbeta segments was used. Amplification of the CDR3 region of rearranged TCR beta genes was performed with a multiplex PCR assay on genomic DNA. The Illumina HiSeq System was used to sequence the amplified TCR beta libraries as 87-base-pair reads. The authors' analysis ran thus. In a later analysis, some 80 million unique TCR beta chains were counted across the approximately 640 repertoires, and roughly 9.9 million of these chains were shared by at least two donors. Raw reads were error-corrected and collapsed into unique sequences with a nearest-neighbor algorithm that merged closely related sequences to remove PCR and sequencing errors. CDR3 sequences were aligned to IMGT reference sequences to assign V, D and J gene segments. Each retained sequence needed at least a six-nucleotide match to both a V gene segment and a J gene segment. A rearrangement counted as productive if the CDR3 had no stop codons and remained in frame with V and J, and every other rearrangement counted as non-productive. Following IMGT convention, CDR3 was defined as the stretch from the second conserved V-encoded cysteine up to the conserved J-encoded phenylalanine. The earlier analysis of about 530 of the donors excluded any sequence lacking an unambiguous match to a single V gene segment. In an earlier analysis of approximately 550 of the donors, V segments were called functional above 56.7% productive rearrangements and were called segregating when the between-donor standard deviation exceeded 5%. A statistical classification framework was developed to diagnose cytomegalovirus status using the catalog of TCR beta chain sequences. V and J gene assignment, in a later analysis, came from comparing TCR nucleotide sequences with IMGT/GENE-DB human TR gene sequences. In a later analysis, CDR3 sequences and most-parsimonious VDJ recombination scenarios were assigned using the TCRdist pipeline. A later analysis defined each TCR beta chain by its CDR3 amino acid sequence plus V-gene family, and excluded reads lacking a unique V-gene family. As a way to deal with suspected cross-contamination and a sequencing artifact, a later analysis dropped over 550 nucleotide sequences that were highly shared and had low generation probability. In a later analysis, a clonal expansion index for each public chain was calculated from normalized within-repertoire ranks of inferred template counts. Generation probabilities in a later analysis came from a VDJ recombination model fitted to out-of-frame rearrangements, and those results were checked against IGoR. Hypergeometric tests were used in a later analysis to score TCR-TCR, TCR-HLA and TCR-CMV co-occurrence, with a repertoire-size bias correction applied to the TCR pairs. A later analysis estimated false discovery rates by permuting HLA or CMV assignments 20 times. In a later analysis, co-occurring TCRs were grouped using DBSCAN, and TCRdist sequence similarity was added for clustering within HLA-allele-positive subsets. Repertoires with fewer than 30,000 or more than 120,000 public chains were left out of co-occurrence clustering, as were several repertoires with anomalous nucleotide sharing. Imported from immuneACCESS, the table was reduced by TCRdb to in-frame sequences with V and J called. These copies leave out some clones; in studies compared against another copy, an unresolved V gene accounts for under half, and the cause of the remainder is not known. V, J and clone size reflect that table, while D and trimming were determined from the DNA. The sample profile shows some 130,000 clones; approximately 77% of them were found once. Over 0.8% of the sample goes to the ten largest clones.

The cohort was made up of 500 to 850 healthy bone marrow donors. Cohort members were all nominally healthy when sampled, although unrecorded immune exposures were likely present. The donor was CMV seronegative and belonged to the group of around 350 seronegative cohort members. Every donor gave a peripheral blood sample, and the peripheral blood mononuclear cells from that sample were used for TCR beta sequencing. Genomic DNA was extracted from the blood cell samples with the Qiagen DNeasy Blood Extraction Kit. Relative to germline, V is 1 base shorter and J is 0 bases shorter, with 7 bases between their ends. The CDR3 holds 15 amino acids from the cysteine to the phenylalanine. Only the CDR3 part of the read is kept: 45 bases, read in frame from the first base. The germline V gene specifies SGHAT as CDR1 and FQNNGV as CDR2. Summary of the overall study and its limitations: Roughly uniform sequencing depth across donors was assumed in presence/absence analyses, although this assumption may not hold. The 87-base-pair reads could not distinguish some IMGT-functional V segments, including TRBV6-2 and TRBV6-3, so those segments were excluded. The sequencing pipeline was judged likely to have produced a cluster of highly shared sequence variants as a technical artifact. A further reported finding was that TCR beta sequences accurately predicted the HLA-A and HLA-B alleles for most subjects in the first cohort. Most CMV-associated TCR beta chains appeared to be HLA-restricted in a later analysis, and the HLA associations seemed to be driven largely by CMV exposure. When HLA alleles, especially DR and DQ, strongly co-occurred, TCR associations were difficult to assign to individual alleles. An association between a missense DCLRE1C variant and V-gene and J-gene trimming of TCR beta chains was found in a later genetic analysis and replicated in an independent cohort. In an earlier analysis of several hundred of the donors, most TCR beta V segments were observed in productive rearrangements about 87% or about 30% of the time, broadly matching IMGT annotations. Specific HLA alleles were associated with roughly 17,000 TCR beta sequences at a false discovery rate of 0.05 in a later analysis. The study gave a list of under 200 TCR beta chains associated with cytomegalovirus. Immune exposure information for the cohort was limited to CMV serostatus. While some public TCRs were present in many individuals, most TCR sequences turned up only very rarely across donors. Linkage disequilibrium might explain the correlated functional status among segregating V segments, but an unknown experimental factor could not be ruled out. In a later analysis, HLA-associated TCR beta chains showed more clonal expansion and lower generation probabilities than non-associated chains that were equally common. According to the authors, the approach could potentially be generalized to other disease states and immunological phenotypes. The earlier analysis of around 600 of the donors excluded approximately 15 rarely observed V segments, including chromosome 9 orphons, because counts were too low. The classifier was reported to diagnose cytomegalovirus status with high specificity and sensitivity in both the original and validation cohorts. According to a later analysis, TCR association rates differed among HLA loci, with DRB1 alleles showing the most associated TCRs and HLA-C alleles showing the fewest. Several of the top co-occurrence clusters appeared to be linked to parvovirus B19, influenza, CMV and Epstein-Barr virus, according to a later analysis. In vitro tests confirmed that a few of the cytomegalovirus-associated TCR beta chains recognize cytomegalovirus antigens. This cohort had only TCR beta chains sequenced, and the lack of alpha or paired-chain data limited which features could be detected. Because HLA typing was unavailable for some donors at each locus, only the typed subset was used in association tests. Compared with the approximately 670-donor mean, donors in an Asian-associated ancestry cluster had fewer N-insertions in productive TCRs, according to a later genetic analysis.

Sequencing was carried out using PBMCs. This TCR was recovered from a woman aged 55 to 70 in good health and CMV-seronegative. The V and J segments used are TRBV11-2 and TRBJ1-3, with the D gene not confidently named. At the DNA level, the sequence is TGTGCCAGCAGCTTAGTAGCCCGCTCTGGAAACACCATATATTTT. The resulting protein is CASSLVARSGNTIYF.